The source of this T cell receptor (beta chain) is a study of blood T cell repertoires in COVID-19. Study as a whole: From the United States, Italy and Spain came samples of acute and convalescent COVID-19. Nucleic acid was either cDNA or gDNA, and it came from T cells, B-cell-depleted T cells, or PBMCs.

The length of the CDR3 is 18 residues. In this sample, this clone turned up a few times. Original methodology: Nucleated cell counts were estimated from reference gene primer amplification. Sequencing used immunoSEQ multiplex PCR; TCRdb keeps in-frame clones, though not all of them. V, J and clone size were drawn from that table, and D and trimming were deduced from the DNA. The sample lists 35,000 to 40,000 clones; 80% to 90% were seen once. The clonotype was recovered from a human donor in a cohort sampled during active COVID-19. Sequencing was done on a sample of peripheral blood. The chain employs TRBV21-1 and TRBJ1-6. TRBV21-1 is given as a pseudogene. CDR3 nucleotides: TGTGCCAGCAGCAACCCCGGGGTTGGAAACTCCTATAATTCACCCCTCCACTTT. Protein: CASSNPGVGNSYNSPLHF.